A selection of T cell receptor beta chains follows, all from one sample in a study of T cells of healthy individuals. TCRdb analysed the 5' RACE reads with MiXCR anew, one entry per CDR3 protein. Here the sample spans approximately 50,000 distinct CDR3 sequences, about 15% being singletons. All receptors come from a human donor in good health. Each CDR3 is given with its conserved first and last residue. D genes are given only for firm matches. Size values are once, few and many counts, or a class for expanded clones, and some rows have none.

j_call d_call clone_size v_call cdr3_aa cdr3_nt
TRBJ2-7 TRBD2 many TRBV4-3 CASSRAVGGGAGEQYF TGCGCCAGCAGCCGAGCCGTAGGCGGGGGGGCGGGTGAGCAGTACTTC
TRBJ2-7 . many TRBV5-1 CASSLSSDEQYF TGCGCCAGCAGCTTGTCTAGCGACGAGCAGTACTTC
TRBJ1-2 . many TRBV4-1 CASSQPGVGSYGYTF TGCGCCAGCAGCCAACCCGGGGTGGGGAGTTATGGCTACACCTTC
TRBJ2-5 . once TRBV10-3 CAISEPVTGLGETQYF TGTGCCATCAGTGAGCCGGTGACAGGTTTAGGAGAGACCCAGTACTTC
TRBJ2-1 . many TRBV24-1 CATSGGRHNEQFF TGTGCCACCAGTGGCGGCCGTCACAATGAGCAGTTCTTC
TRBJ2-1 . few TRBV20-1 CSARHWRSYNEQFF TGCAGTGCTAGACACTGGCGGTCCTACAATGAGCAGTTCTTC
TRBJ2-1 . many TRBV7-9 CASSLEGRLRFF TGTGCCAGCAGCTTAGAAGGTCGGTTGAGGTTCTTC
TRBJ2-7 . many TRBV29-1 CSVERPGHRDEQYF TGCAGCGTTGAGCGCCCTGGCCACAGGGACGAGCAGTACTTC
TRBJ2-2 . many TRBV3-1 CASSQAQYSNTGELFF TGTGCCAGCAGCCAAGCCCAGTACTCGAACACCGGGGAGCTGTTTTTT
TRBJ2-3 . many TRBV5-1 CASSSGALRDADTQYF TGCGCCAGCAGCTCCGGGGCCCTTAGGGATGCAGATACGCAGTATTTT
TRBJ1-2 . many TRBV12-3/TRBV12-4 CASSLDTGEDGYTF TGTGCCAGCAGTTTGGACACGGGAGAGGATGGCTACACCTTC
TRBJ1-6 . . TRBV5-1 CASSFTGSSYNSPLHF TGCGCCAGCAGCTTCACAGGGAGCTCCTATAATTCACCCCTCCACTTT
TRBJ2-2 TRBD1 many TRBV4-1 CASSRGQGNTGELFF TGCGCCAGCAGCCGCGGACAGGGGAACACCGGGGAGCTGTTTTTT
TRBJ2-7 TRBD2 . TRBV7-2 CASRPGTSGFYEQYF TGTGCCAGCAGGCCGGGGACTAGCGGTTTTTACGAGCAGTACTTC
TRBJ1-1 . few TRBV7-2 CASSPAPGGGLAEAFF TGTGCCAGCAGCCCCGCGCCGGGAGGGGGACTCGCTGAAGCTTTCTTT
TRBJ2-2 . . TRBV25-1 CASSERANTGELFF TGTGCCAGCAGTGAAAGAGCGAACACCGGGGAGCTGTTTTTT
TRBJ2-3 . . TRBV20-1 CSARGLGTDTQYF TGCAGTGCTAGGGGCTTAGGCACAGATACGCAGTATTTT
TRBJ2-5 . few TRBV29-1 CSLNPQDFGTQYF TGCAGCCTTAATCCACAAGATTTTGGGACCCAGTACTTC
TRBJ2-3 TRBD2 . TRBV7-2 CASSPPGGGYTQYF TGTGCCAGCAGCCCCCCAGGCGGGGGTTATACGCAGTATTTT
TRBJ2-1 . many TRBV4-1 CASSQASPPYNEQFF TGCGCCAGCAGCCAAGCTAGCCCCCCCTACAATGAGCAGTTCTTC
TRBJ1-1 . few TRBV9 CASSVGGADTEAFF TGTGCCAGCAGCGTAGGGGGGGCGGACACTGAAGCTTTCTTT
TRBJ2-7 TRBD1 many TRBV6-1 CASSEADGTGVPYEQYF TGTGCCAGCAGTGAAGCGGATGGGACAGGGGTTCCGTACGAGCAGTACTTC
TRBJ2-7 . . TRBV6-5 CASSQMRGNGAYEQYF TGTGCCAGCAGCCAAATGCGGGGAAATGGGGCCTACGAGCAGTACTTC
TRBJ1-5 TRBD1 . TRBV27 CASSYARDSNQPQHF TGTGCCAGCAGTTACGCACGGGACAGTAATCAGCCCCAGCATTTT
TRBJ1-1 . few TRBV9 CASTRGQWNTEAFF TGTGCCAGCACGAGGGGACAATGGAACACTGAAGCTTTCTTT
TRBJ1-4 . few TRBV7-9 CASSLGREKLFF TGTGCCAGCAGCTTAGGAAGAGAAAAACTGTTTTTT
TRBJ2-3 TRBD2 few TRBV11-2 CASSLGPSGASTDTQYF TGTGCCAGCAGCTTGGGACCTAGCGGGGCTAGCACAGATACGCAGTATTTT
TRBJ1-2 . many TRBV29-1 CSVDGARLNYGYTF TGCAGCGTTGATGGGGCCAGGCTGAACTATGGCTACACCTTC
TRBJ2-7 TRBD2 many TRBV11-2 CASSSTSGTRSHEQYF TGTGCCAGCAGCTCGACTTCCGGGACTAGAAGCCACGAGCAGTACTTC
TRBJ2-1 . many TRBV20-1 CSARGSPAYNEQFF TGCAGTGCCCGGGGGTCCCCCGCCTACAATGAGCAGTTCTTC
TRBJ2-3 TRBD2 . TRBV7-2 CASSPDGGDLQYF TGTGCCAGCAGCCCAGACGGGGGGGACCTGCAGTATTTT
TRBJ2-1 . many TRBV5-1 CASSLVRNEGQFF TGCGCCAGCAGCTTAGTCCGAAATGAAGGGCAGTTCTTC
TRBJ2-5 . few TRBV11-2 CASSFLAETQYF TGTGCCAGCAGCTTCCTTGCGGAGACCCAGTACTTC
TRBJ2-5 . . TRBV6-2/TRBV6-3 CASSADTLQETQYF TGTGCCAGCAGCGCGGACACCCTCCAAGAGACCCAGTACTTC
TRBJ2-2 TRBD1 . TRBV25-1 CASMGGQGRNTGELFF TGTGCCTCCATGGGGGGACAGGGGAGAAACACCGGGGAGCTGTTTTTT
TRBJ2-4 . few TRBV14 CASSQSRRGNIQYF TGTGCCAGCAGCCAATCCCGCAGGGGAAACATTCAGTACTTC
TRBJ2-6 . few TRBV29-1 CSVRISGANVLTF TGCAGCGTTCGGATCTCTGGGGCCAACGTCCTGACTTTC
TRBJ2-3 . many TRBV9 CASSVNTATDTQYF TGTGCCAGCAGCGTAAACACAGCCACAGATACGCAGTATTTT
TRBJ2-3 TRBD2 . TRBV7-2 CASSLRSGRSTDTQYF TGTGCCAGCAGCTTAAGGAGCGGGAGAAGCACAGATACGCAGTATTTT
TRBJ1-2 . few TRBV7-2 CASSIQQGQGGYTF TGTGCCAGCAGCATACAACAGGGCCAGGGGGGCTACACCTTC
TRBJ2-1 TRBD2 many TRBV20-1 CSARDSGGRSYNEQFF TGCAGTGCTAGAGATAGCGGGGGACGCTCCTACAATGAGCAGTTCTTC
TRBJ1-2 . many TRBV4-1 CASSQDRGYGYTF TGCGCCAGCAGCCAAGATCGGGGCTATGGCTACACCTTC
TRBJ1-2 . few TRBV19 CASSISPGKAGYTF TGTGCCAGTAGTATTAGTCCAGGGAAGGCTGGCTACACCTTC
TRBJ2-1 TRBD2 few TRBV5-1 CASRKRGGPPYNEQFF TGCGCCAGCAGGAAGCGGGGGGGCCCCCCCTACAATGAGCAGTTCTTC
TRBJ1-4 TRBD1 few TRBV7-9 CASSLARTGDFRITEKLFF TGTGCCAGCAGCTTAGCGAGGACAGGGGATTTCCGGATTACCGAAAAACTGTTTTTT
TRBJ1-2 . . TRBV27 CASSLGGGYGYTF TGTGCCAGCAGTCTGGGGGGGGGGTATGGCTACACCTTC
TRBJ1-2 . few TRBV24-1 CATSPAGNYGYTF TGTGCCACCAGTCCCGCGGGAAACTATGGCTACACCTTC
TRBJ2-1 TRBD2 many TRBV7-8 CASSSTAYQPTSKGEQFF TGTGCCAGCAGCTCCACAGCGTATCAACCGACTAGCAAGGGTGAGCAGTTCTTC
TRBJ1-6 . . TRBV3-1 CASSPAGGNSPLHF TGTGCCAGCAGCCCGGCCGGGGGGAATTCACCCCTCCACTTT
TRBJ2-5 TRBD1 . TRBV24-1 CATSDLIRQGLGETQYF TGTGCCACCAGTGACCTGATCAGACAGGGTTTGGGAGAGACCCAGTACTTC
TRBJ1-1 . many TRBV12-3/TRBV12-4 CASSLSRYTEAFF TGTGCCAGCAGTTTGAGTAGGTACACTGAAGCTTTCTTT
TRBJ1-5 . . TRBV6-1 CASSDRVLGNQPQHF TGTGCCAGCAGTGACAGAGTATTAGGCAATCAGCCCCAGCATTTT